This entry concerns a single TCR beta chain. Its antigen is unknown. The data derive from a study of post-analysis software for immune sequencing data. Study results and caveats: Patients carried roughly 5 TRBV segments more frequently than controls did, and TRBV5-6, TRBV5-1 and TRBV20-1 were among them.

Carried by the TCR beta cDNA libraries were unique molecular identifiers. TCRdb passed the PCR reads through MiXCR, listing each CDR3 protein once. The sample holds about 770,000 distinct CDR3 sequences, around 45% seen once. The length of the CDR3 is 16 residues. Germline lookup yields CDR1 SGHTA and CDR2 FQGNSA. J lost 3 bases, V lost 5 bases, and 12 bases had no gene match. The source material was blood. The TCR comes from a girl aged 10 to 17 with multiple sclerosis. The chain is built from TRBV7-2 and TRBJ2-7, with 8 bases matching TRBD2. The CDR3 region has the DNA TGTGCCAGCAGCCCCACGGGACTAGTCCGGGTCTACGAGCAGTACTTC. Residues: CASSPTGLVRVYEQYF.